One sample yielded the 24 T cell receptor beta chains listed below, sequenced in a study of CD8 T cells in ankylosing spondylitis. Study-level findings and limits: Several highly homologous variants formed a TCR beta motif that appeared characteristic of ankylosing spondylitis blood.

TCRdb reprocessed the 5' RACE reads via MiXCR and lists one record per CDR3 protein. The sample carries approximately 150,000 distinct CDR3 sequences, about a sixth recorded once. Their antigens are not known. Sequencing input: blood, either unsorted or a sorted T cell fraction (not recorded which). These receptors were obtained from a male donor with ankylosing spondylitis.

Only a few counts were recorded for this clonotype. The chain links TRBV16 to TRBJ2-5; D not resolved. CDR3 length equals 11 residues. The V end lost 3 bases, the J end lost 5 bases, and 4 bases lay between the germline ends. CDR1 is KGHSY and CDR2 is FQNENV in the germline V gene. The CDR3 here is CASSHRETQYF. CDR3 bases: TGTGCCAGCAGCCATCGGGAGACCCAGTACTTC.

CDR3 DNA sequence: TGTGCCAGCAGCAGACTGACAGGAAAGGAGACCCAGTACTTC. Encoded protein: CASSRLTGKETQYF. This rearrangement joins TRBV13 to TRBJ2-5; tentative D call: TRBD1 (6 bases). Germline-derived CDR1 and CDR2 are PRHDT and FYEKMQ (reference sequence). Trimming took off 5 bases at V and 5 bases at J, with 15 bases between the two ends. The CDR3 covers 14 residues. The variable domain in full, completed from reference TRBV13 and TRBJ2-5, reads AAGVIQSPRHLIKEKRETATLKCYPIPRHDTVYWYQQGPGQDPQFLISFYEKMQSDKGSIPDRFSAQQFSDYHSELNMSSLELGDSALYFCASSRLTGKETQYFGPGTRLLVL.

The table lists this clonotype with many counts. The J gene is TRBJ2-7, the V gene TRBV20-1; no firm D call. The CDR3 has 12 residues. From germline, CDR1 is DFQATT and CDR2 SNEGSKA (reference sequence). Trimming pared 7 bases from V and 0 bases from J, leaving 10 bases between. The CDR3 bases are TGCAGTGTTGGAGACAACTCCTACGAGCAGTACTTC. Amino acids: CSVGDNSYEQYF.

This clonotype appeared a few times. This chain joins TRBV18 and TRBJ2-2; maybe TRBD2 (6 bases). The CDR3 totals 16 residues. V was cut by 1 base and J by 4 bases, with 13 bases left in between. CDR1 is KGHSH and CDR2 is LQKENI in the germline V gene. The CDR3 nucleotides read TGTGCCAGCTCACCACAATGGCTAGCGACCACCGGGGAGCTGTTTTTT. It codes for CASSPQWLATTGELFF.

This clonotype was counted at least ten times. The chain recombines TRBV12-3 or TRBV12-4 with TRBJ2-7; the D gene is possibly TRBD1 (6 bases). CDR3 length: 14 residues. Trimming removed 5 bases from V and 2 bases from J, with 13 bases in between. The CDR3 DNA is TGTGCCAGCAGTCCCACCGGGACAACCTACGAGCAGTACTTC. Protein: CASSPTGTTYEQYF.

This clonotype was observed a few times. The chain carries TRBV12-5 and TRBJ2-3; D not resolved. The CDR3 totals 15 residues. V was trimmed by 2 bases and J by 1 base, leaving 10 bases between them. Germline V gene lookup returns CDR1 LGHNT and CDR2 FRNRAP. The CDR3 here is CASGLPTRRTDTQYF. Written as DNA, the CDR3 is TGTGCTAGTGGTTTGCCGACCCGTCGCACAGATACGCAGTATTTT.

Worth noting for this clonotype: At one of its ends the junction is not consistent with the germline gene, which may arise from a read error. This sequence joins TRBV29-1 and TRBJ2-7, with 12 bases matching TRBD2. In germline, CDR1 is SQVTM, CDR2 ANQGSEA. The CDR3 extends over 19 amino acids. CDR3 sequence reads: CSVEWWGLAGGESSFEQYF. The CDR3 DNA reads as TGCAGCGTTGAATGGTGGGGACTAGCGGGTGGTGAGAGCTCCTTCGAGCAGTACTTC.

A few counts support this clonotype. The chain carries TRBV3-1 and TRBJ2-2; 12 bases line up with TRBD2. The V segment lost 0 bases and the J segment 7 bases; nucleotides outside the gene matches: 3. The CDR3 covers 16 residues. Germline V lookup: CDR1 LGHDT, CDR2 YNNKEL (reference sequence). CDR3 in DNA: TGTGCCAGCAGCCAAGAACTAGCGGGAGGCGGCGGGGAGCTGTTTTTT. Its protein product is CASSQELAGGGGELFF.

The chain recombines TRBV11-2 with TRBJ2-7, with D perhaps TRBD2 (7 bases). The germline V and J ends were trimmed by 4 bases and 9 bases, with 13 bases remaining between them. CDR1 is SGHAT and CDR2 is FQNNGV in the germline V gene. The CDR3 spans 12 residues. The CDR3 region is CASSWGGRAQYF. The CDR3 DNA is TGTGCCAGCAGCTGGGGGGGGCGCGCGCAGTACTTC.

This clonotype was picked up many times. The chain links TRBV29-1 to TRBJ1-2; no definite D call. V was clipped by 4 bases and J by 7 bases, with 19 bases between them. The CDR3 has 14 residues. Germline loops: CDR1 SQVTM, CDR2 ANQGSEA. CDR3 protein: CSVVGGESPPGYTF. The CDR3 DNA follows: TGCAGCGTTGTAGGAGGCGAGAGTCCTCCTGGCTACACCTTC. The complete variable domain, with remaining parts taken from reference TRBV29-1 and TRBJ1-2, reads SAVISQKPSRDICQRGTSLTIQCQVDSQVTMMFWYRQQPGQSLTLIATANQGSEATYESGFVIDKFPISRPNLTFSTLTVSNMSPEDSSIYLCSVVGGESPPGYTFGSGTRLTVV.

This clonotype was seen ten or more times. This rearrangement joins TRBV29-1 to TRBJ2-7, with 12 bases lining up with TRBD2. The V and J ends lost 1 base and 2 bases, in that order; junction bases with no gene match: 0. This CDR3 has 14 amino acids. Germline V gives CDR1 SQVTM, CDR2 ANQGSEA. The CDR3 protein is CSVEASGRAYEQYF. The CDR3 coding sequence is TGCAGCGTTGAAGCTAGCGGGAGGGCCTACGAGCAGTACTTC.

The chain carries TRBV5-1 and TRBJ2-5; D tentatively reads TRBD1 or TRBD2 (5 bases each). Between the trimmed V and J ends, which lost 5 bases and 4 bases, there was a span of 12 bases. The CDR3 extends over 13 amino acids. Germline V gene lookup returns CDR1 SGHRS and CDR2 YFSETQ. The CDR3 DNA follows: TGCGCCAGCAGTGTGCTGGGGGTAGAGACCCAGTACTTC. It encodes CASSVLGVETQYF.

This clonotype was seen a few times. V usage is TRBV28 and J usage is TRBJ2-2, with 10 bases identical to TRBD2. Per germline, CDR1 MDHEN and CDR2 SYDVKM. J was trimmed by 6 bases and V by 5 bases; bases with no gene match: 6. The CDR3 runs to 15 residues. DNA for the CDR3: TGTGCCAGCAGTCGACTAGCGGGTCTCTCCGGGGAGCTGTTTTTT. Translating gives CASSRLAGLSGELFF.

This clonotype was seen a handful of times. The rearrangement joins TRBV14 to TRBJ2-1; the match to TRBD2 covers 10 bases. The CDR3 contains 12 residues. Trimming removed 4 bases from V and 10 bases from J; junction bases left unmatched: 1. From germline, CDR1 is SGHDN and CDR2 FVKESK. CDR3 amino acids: CASSLLAGEQFF. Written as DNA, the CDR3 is TGTGCCAGCAGCCTACTAGCGGGGGAGCAGTTCTTC.

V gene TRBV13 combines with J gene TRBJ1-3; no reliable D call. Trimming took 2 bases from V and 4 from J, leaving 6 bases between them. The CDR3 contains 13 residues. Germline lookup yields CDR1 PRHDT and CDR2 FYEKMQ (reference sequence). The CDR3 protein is CASSLRSGNTIYF. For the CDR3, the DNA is TGTGCCAGCAGCTTAAGGTCGGGAAACACCATATATTTT.

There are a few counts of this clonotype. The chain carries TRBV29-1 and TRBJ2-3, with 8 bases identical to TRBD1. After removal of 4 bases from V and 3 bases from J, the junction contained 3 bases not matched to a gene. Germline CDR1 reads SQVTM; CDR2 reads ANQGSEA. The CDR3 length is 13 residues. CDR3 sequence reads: CSVADRETDTQYF. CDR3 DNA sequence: TGCAGCGTTGCGGACAGGGAGACAGATACGCAGTATTTT.

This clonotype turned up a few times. The CDR3 sequence is CASSQPRGPLGTGELFF. CDR3 sequence (DNA): TGTGCCAGCAGCCAACCCCGGGGCCCCCTTGGTACCGGGGAGCTGTTTTTT. This chain links TRBV4-2 with TRBJ2-2; possibly TRBD1 or TRBD2 for D (5 bases each). V lost 2 bases and J 5 bases, leaving 18 bases between the germline ends. The CDR3 covers 17 residues. Germline V gives CDR1 LGHNA, CDR2 YNFKEQ.

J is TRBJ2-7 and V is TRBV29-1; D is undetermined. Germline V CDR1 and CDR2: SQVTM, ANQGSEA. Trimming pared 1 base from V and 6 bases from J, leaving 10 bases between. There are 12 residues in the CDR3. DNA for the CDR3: TGCAGCGTTGAAGTGGGGTCGGGCGAGCAGTACTTC. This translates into CSVEVGSGEQYF.

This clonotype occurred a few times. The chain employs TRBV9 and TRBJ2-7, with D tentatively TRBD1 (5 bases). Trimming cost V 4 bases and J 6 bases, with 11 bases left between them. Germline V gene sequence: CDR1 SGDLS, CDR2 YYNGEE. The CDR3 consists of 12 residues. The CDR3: CASSTGVSEQYF. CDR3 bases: TGTGCCAGCAGCACAGGAGTGAGCGAGCAGTACTTC.

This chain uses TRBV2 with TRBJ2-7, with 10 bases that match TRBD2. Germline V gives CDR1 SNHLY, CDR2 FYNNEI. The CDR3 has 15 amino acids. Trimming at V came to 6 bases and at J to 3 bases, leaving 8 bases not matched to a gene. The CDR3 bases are TGTGCCAGCAGAACCCCTAGCGGGAGTGGCTACGAGCAGTACTTC. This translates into CASRTPSGSGYEQYF.

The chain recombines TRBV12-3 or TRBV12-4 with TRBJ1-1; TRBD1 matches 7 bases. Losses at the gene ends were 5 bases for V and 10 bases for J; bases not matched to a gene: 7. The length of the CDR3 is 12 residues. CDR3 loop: CASSPPGQRAFF. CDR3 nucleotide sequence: TGTGCCAGCAGTCCTCCGGGACAGCGAGCTTTCTTT.

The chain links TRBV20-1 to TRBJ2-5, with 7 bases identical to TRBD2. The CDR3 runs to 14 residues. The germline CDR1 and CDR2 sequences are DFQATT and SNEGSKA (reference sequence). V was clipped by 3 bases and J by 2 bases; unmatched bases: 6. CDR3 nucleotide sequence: TGCAGTGCTAGGGCCAGGGAGGGGCAAGAGACCCAGTACTTC. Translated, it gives CSARAREGQETQYF.

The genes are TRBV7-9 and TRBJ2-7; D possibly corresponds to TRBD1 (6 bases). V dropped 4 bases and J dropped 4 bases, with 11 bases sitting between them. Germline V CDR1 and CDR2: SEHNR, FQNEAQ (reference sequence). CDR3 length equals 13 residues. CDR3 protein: CASSSDSLYEQYF. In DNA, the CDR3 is TGTGCCAGCAGCTCGGACAGTCTTTACGAGCAGTACTTC.

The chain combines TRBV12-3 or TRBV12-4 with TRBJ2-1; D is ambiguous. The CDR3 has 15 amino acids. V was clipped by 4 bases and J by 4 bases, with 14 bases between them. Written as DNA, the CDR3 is TGTGCCAGCAGTTATACTTCTAGGGAATACAATGAGCAGTTCTTC. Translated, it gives CASSYTSREYNEQFF.